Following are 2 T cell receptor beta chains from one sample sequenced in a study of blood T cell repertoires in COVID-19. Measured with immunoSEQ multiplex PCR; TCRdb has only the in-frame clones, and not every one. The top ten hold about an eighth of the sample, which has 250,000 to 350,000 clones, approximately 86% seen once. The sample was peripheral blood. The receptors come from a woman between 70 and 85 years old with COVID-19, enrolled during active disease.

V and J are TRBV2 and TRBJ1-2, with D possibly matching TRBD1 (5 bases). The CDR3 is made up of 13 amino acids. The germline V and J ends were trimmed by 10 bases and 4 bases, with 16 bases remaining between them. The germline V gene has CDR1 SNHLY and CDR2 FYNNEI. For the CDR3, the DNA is TGTGCCACCACTGTCGCAGGGTCCTATGGCTACACCTTC. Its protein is CATTVAGSYGYTF.

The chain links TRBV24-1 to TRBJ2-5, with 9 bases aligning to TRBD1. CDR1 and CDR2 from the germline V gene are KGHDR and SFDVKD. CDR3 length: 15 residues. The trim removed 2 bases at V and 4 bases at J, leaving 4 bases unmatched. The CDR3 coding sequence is TGTGCCACCAGTGATTCACGACAGGGGGGAGAGACCCAGTACTTC. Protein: CATSDSRQGGETQYF.